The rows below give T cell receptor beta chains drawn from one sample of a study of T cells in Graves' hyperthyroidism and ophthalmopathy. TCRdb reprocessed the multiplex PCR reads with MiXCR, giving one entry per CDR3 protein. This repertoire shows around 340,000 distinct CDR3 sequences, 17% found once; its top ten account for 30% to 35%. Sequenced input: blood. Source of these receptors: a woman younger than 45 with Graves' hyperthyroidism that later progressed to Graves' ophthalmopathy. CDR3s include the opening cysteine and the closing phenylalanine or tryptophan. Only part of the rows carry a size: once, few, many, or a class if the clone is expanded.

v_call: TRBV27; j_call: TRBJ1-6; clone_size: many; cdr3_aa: CASSLWTTSPGNSPLHF
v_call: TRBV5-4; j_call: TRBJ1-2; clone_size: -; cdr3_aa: CASSIGGTDYGYTF
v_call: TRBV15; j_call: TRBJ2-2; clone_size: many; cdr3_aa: CATSRLLAGGVGELFF
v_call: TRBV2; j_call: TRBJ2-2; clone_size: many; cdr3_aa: CASSEETLNTGELFF
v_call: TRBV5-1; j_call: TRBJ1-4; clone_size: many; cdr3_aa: CASSVGLLPPGEKLFF
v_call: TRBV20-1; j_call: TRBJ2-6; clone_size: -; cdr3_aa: CSADGGRDSGANVLTF
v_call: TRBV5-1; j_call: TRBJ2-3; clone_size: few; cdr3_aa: CASSGGTVDYYLVFSDTQYF
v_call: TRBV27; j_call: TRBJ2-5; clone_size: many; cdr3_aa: CASSLWGEEETQYF
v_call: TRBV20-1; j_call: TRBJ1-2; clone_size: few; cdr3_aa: CSARDAANYGYTF
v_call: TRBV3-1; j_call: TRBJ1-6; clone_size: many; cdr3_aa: CASSQGFPSPLHF
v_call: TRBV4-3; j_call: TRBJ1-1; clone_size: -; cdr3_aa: CASSRGWTEAFF
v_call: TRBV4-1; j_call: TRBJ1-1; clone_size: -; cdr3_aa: CASSHLFGEMGTEAFF
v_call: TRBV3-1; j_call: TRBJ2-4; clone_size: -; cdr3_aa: CASSHRLLAKNIQYF
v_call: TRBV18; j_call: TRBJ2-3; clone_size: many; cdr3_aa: CASSPQGTADTQYF
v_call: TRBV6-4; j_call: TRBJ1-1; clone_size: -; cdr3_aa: CASSVYTGTEAFF
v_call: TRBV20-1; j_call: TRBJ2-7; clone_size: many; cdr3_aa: CSARKGTSGGAGEQYF
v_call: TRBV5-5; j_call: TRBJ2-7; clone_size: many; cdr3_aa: CASSLEVGYYEQYF
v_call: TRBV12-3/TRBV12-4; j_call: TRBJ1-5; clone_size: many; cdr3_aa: CASSIFGVFGTNQPQHF
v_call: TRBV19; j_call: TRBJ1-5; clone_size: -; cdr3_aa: CAGARTGNQPQHF
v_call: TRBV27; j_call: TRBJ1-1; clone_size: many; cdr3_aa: CASSLSKGYMNTEAFF
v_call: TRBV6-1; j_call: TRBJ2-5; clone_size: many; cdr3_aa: CASSFIQETQYF
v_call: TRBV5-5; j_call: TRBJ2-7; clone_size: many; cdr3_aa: CASSLVLAGSYEQYF
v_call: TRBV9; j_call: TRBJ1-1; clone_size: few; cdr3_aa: CASSVVMNTEAFF
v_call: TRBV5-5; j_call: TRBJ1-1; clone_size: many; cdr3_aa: CASSPRFSENTEAFF
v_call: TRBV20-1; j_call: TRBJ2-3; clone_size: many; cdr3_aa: CSARKGAATDTQYF
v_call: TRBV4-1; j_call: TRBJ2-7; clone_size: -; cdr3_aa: CASSQSRQGLYEQYF
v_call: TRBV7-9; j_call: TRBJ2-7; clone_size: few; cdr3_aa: CASSLVDYSYEQYF
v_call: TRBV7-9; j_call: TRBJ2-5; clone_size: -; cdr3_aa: CASSATSGIEETQYF
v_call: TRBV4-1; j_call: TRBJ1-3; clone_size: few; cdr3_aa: CASSQRDGPDTIYF
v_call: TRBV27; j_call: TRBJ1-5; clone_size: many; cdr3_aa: CASSLAVNQPQHF
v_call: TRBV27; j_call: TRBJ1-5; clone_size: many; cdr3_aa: CASSSYGMSNQPQHF
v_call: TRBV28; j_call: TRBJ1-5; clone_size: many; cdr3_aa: CASSRLGQNNQPQHF
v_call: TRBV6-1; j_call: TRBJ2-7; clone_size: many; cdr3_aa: CASSRSGEQYF
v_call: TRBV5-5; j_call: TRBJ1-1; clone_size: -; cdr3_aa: CASSLVLELGTEALF
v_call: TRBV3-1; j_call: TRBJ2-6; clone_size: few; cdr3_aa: CASSRGSSGANVLTF
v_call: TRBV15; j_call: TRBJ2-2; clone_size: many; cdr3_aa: CATSRDAGSVTGELFF
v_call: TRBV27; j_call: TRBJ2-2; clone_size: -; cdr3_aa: CASRETGSTGELFF
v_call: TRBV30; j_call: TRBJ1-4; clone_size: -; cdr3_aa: CAYPGQGGEKLFF
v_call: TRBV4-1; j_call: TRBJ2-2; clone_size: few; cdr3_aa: CASSQEGLAGGDTGELFF
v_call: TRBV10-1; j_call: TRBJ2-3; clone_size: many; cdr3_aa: CASSPRRSGMQDTQYF
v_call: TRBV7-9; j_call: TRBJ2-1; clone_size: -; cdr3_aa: CASSLALTGGPGDEQFF
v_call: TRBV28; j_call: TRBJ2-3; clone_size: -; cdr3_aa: CASSLAPAGGADTQYF
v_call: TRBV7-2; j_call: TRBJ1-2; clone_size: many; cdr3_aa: CASFFGYGYTF
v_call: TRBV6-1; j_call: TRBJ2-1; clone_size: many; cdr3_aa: CASSDYFGNEQFF
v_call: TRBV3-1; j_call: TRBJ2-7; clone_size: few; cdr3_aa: CASSHGTYEQYF
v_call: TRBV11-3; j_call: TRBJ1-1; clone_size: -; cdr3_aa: CASSRGQGSTEAFF